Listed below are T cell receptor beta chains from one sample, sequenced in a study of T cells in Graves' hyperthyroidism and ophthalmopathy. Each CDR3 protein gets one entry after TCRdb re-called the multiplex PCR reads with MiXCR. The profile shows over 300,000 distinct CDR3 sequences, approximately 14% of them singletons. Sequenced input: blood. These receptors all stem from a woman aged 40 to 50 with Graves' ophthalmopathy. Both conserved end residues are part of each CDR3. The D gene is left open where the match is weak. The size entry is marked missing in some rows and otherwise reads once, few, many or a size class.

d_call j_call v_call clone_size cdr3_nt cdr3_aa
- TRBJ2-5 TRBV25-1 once TGTGCCAGCAGTGAATTTCGGCTGGAAGAGACCCGGTACTTC CASSEFRLEETRYF
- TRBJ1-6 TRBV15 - TGTGCCACCAGCAGAGATAAGTGGGGGCTAGATTCACCCCTCCACTTT CATSRDKWGLDSPLHF
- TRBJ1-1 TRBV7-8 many TGTGCCAGCAGCTTAAGGAAACGCCAGACGACTGAAGCTTTCTTT CASSLRKRQTTEAFF
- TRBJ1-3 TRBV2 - TGTGCCAGCATGGAGTCATCCTTATCTGGAAACACCATATATTTT CASMESSLSGNTIYF
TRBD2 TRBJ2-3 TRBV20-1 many TGCAGTGCCTATGACCCGATAGCGGGGGGGCAGGATACGCAGTATTTT CSAYDPIAGGQDTQYF
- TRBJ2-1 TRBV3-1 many TGTGCCAGCAGCCCAGCCGTGGGGTTAAATGAGCAGTTCTTC CASSPAVGLNEQFF
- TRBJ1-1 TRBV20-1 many TGCAGTGCTCCAACAGGGTATGCTGAAGCTTTCTTT CSAPTGYAEAFF
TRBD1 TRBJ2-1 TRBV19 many TGTGCCAGTAGTAGAAGACAGGGGGCGGGGGATGAGCAGTTCTTC CASSRRQGAGDEQFF
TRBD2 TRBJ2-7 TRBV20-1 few TGCAGTGCTAGAGATGACGGGGGGGCCTACGAGCAGTACTTC CSARDDGGAYEQYF
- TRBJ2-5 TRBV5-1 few TGCGCCAGCAGCTTAGCCGGAGGGTCCCAGTACTTC CASSLAGGSQYF
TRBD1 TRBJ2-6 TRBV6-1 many TGTGCCAGCAGCGGGACAGCAAAAGGAAGGGCCAACGTCCTGACTTTC CASSGTAKGRANVLTF
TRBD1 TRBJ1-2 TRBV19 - TGTGCCAGTAGTATTTTCCCTCCCCCCCTGGACAGGGGGCAAGATGGCTACACCTTC CASSIFPPPLDRGQDGYTF
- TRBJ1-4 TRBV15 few TGTGCCACCAGCAGAACAGTTGGGACTAATGAAAAACTGTTTTTT CATSRTVGTNEKLFF
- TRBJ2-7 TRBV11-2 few TGTGCCAGCAGCTCACAGGGTGGTGGGTCCTACGAGCAGTACTTC CASSSQGGGSYEQYF
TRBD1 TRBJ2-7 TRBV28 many TGTGCCAGCAGTGTGGACAGGGGGACAGGCTACGAGCAGTACTTC CASSVDRGTGYEQYF
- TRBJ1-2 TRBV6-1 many TGTGCCAGCAGCTCGGACAGCTATGGCTACACCTTC CASSSDSYGYTF
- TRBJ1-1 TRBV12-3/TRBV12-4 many TGTGCCTCCTCCATTTCGGCCCTCCGGAGGGACACTGAAGCTTTCTTT CASSISALRRDTEAFF
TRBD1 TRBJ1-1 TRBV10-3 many TGTGCCATCAGTGAGTCGGGACAGGGGTTGGGCACTGAAGCTTTCTTT CAISESGQGLGTEAFF
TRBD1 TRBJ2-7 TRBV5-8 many TGTGCCAGCAGCCGAACCGGGACAGTCTACGAGCAGTACTTC CASSRTGTVYEQYF
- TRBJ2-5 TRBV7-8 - TGTGCCAGCCACCGGGGGACAGAGGGATTAGAGACCCAGTACTTC CASHRGTEGLETQYF
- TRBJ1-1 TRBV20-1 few TGCAGTGCTAGAGTCTGGACGCGGACGTTTGAAGCTTTCTTT CSARVWTRTFEAFF
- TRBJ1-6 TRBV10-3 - TGTGCCATCAGTGAGTCCAGGACAGCCTATAATTCACCCCTCCACTTT CAISESRTAYNSPLHF
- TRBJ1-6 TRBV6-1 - TGTGCCAGCAGACAGGGTTACTCACCCCTCCACTTT CASRQGYSPLHF
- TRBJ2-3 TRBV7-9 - TGTGCCAGCACCTGGGGCAGGGAGAGAGATACGCAGTATTTT CASTWGRERDTQYF
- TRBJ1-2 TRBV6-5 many TGTGCCAGCAGATCCTGGGCCGGCTATGGCTACACCTTC CASRSWAGYGYTF
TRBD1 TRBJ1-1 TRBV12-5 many TGTGCTAGTGGTCCTCAAGCTACAGGGGGCGCGACTGAAGCTTTCTTT CASGPQATGGATEAFF
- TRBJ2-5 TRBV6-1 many TGTGCCAGCAGTAAGAGGCGGGGTCCCCAAGAGACCCAGTACTTC CASSKRRGPQETQYF
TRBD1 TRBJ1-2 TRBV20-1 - TGCAGTGCTAACTACAGGGGTGGCTACACCTTC CSANYRGGYTF
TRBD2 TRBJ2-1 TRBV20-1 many TGCAGTGCTAGACGAGCGGGGGCCCTTTTGGAGCAGTTCTTC CSARRAGALLEQFF
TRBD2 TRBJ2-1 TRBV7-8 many TGTGCCAGCAGCAAGCGTGGACTAGCGTCGGGTGAGCAGTTCTTC CASSKRGLASGEQFF
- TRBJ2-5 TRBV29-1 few TGCAGCGCCGGGAGACGCGGGGAGACCCAGTACTTC CSAGRRGETQYF
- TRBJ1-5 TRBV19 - TGTGCCAGTAGTCCCCCCTTGGAGCCCCAGCATTTT CASSPPLEPQHF
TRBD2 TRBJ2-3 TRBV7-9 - TGTGCCAGCAGCTACCTACTAGCGTGGAGCACAGATACGCAGTATTTT CASSYLLAWSTDTQYF
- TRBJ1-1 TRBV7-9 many TGTGCCAGCAGCCAAACAGGGTTTCGGGACACTGAAGCTTTCTTT CASSQTGFRDTEAFF
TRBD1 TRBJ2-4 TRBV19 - TGTGCCAGTAGCGGGACAGGGTTAGGCAAAAACATTCAGTACTTC CASSGTGLGKNIQYF
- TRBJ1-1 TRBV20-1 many TGCAGTGCTAGGTGGGCCGCAGGGGCCACTGAAGCTTTCTTT CSARWAAGATEAFF
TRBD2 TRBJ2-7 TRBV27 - TGTGCCAGCAGTTTCGCTAGCGGGTCCTACGAGCAGTACTTC CASSFASGSYEQYF
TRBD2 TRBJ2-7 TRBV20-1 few TGCAGTGCTCCCCAGGGAAGCGGGGTAGGTGAGCAGTACTTC CSAPQGSGVGEQYF
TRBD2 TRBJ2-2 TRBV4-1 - TGCGCCAGCAGCCAAGGCGGGAGGGCCATCGGGGAGCTGTTTTTT CASSQGGRAIGELFF
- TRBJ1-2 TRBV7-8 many TGTGCCAGCAGCTTAGCTTGGGCAGCCCGCAATGGCTACACCTTC CASSLAWAARNGYTF
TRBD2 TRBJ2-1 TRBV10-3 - TGTGCCATCAGTGAGCCCGTAGCGGGGGGGAACTCGAATGAGCAGTTCTTC CAISEPVAGGNSNEQFF
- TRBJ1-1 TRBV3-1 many TGTGCCAGCAGCTACACATACACTGAAGCTTTCTTT CASSYTYTEAFF
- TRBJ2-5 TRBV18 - TGTGCCAGCTCACCACTCCCGATCGAAGCAGGGTCGGAGACCCAGTACTTC CASSPLPIEAGSETQYF
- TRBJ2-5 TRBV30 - TGTGCCTGGAGTGTACAACAGGGCGGATTCCAAGAGACCCAGTACTTC CAWSVQQGGFQETQYF
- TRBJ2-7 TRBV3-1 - TGTGCCAGCAGCCAAGCCCTGGGCCACGAGCAGTACTTC CASSQALGHEQYF
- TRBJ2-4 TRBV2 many TGTGCCAGCAGAGGACAGTTAGAAAACATTCAGTACTTC CASRGQLENIQYF
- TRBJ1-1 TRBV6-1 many TGTGCCTGTCGAGGGGAAGGAAACACTGAAGCTTTCTTT CACRGEGNTEAFF
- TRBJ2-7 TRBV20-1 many TGCAGTGCTAGCACACACTACGAGCAGTACTTC CSASTHYEQYF
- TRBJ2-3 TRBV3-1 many TGTGCCAGCAGCCCGTGGGCGGACACAGATACGCAGTATTTT CASSPWADTDTQYF
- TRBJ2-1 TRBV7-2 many TGTGCCAGCAGCTTAGTTCCTCTAGGGGGTGAGCAGTTCTTC CASSLVPLGGEQFF
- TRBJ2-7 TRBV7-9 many TGTGCCATCGGCTCAGGCTCCTACGAGCAGTACTTC CAIGSGSYEQYF
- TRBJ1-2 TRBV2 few TGTGCCAGCAGTGCCGACACCGTAAATGGCTACACCTTC CASSADTVNGYTF
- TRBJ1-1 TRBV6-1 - TGTGCCAGCAGTGTCGCGCTCACTGAAACTTTCTTT CASSVALTETFF
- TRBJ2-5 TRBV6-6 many TGTGCCAGCAGTTACCTGTCCTTCCAAGAGACCCAGTACTTC CASSYLSFQETQYF
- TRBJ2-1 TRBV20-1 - TGCAGTGCTAGAGATCCAAACCGGGGCTACAATGAGCAGTTCTTC CSARDPNRGYNEQFF
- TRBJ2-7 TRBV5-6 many TGTGCCAGCAGCTTGCTGAGTCTCCGGAAACAGACGGACGAGCAGTACTTC CASSLLSLRKQTDEQYF
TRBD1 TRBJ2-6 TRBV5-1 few TGCGCCAGCAGCAACGGGACAGTAGGGGCCAACGTCCTGACTTTC CASSNGTVGANVLTF
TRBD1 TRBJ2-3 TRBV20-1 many TGCAGTGCTAGGACTCGACGGACAGGGTGGGCAGATACGCAGTATTTT CSARTRRTGWADTQYF
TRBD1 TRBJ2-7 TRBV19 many TGTGCCAGTTCTACCGACAGGGCTGGGGTTGGCGAGCAGTACTTC CASSTDRAGVGEQYF